This entry lists 29 T cell receptor beta chains sequenced from one sample in a study of shared clonotypes between healthy human individuals. Assay: immunoSEQ multiplex PCR; the TCRdb copy retains only in-frame clones and omits some. The top ten hold 15% to 20% of the sample, which has about 320,000 clones, around 86% seen once. The sequenced sample was memory CD8+ T cells sorted from blood. This sample's subset: CD45RO+ cells pooled with CCR7-negative TemRA cells. The receptors here all came from a man aged 18-30 years in good health.

V is TRBV2 and J is TRBJ2-7; perhaps TRBD1 as D (5 bases). Trimming stripped 7 bases from V and 0 bases from J, with 10 bases between. Germline V lookup: CDR1 SNHLY, CDR2 FYNNEI. The CDR3 length is 13 residues. The CDR3 loop reads CASKQDDSYEQYF. CDR3 nucleotide sequence: TGTGCCAGCAAACAGGATGACTCCTACGAGCAGTACTTC.

This clone turned up a few times. Distinct nucleotide sequences in the sample also encode this CDR3. The J gene is TRBJ1-2, the V gene TRBV27; maybe TRBD1 (5 bases). This CDR3 has 11 residues. V lost 4 bases and J 6 bases, leaving 6 bases between the germline ends. Germline V gene lookup returns CDR1 MNHEY and CDR2 SMNVEV (reference sequence). CDR3 sequence reads: CASSSGDGYTF. The CDR3 DNA sequence: TGTGCCAGCAGTTCGGGGGATGGCTACACCTTC.

The CDR3 spells CAWSVVPQGAYGYTF. The DNA for the CDR3 is TGTGCCTGGAGTGTAGTCCCTCAGGGAGCCTATGGCTACACCTTC. The chain uses TRBV30 and TRBJ1-2, with D perhaps matching TRBD1 (5 bases). Germline CDR1 reads GTSNPN; CDR2 reads SVGIG (reference sequence). The CDR3 covers 15 residues. Trimming removed 0 bases from V and 4 bases from J, with 15 bases in between.

V usage is TRBV7-8 and J usage is TRBJ2-4, with a tentative D call TRBD1 (6 bases). V dropped 4 bases and J dropped 6 bases, with 22 bases sitting between them. The germline V gene has CDR1 SGHVS and CDR2 FQNEAQ. The CDR3 contains 17 residues. CDR3 loop: CASSSPGHHPGGNIQYF. In DNA form, the CDR3 reads TGTGCCAGCAGCTCCCCGGGACATCACCCCGGCGGAAACATTCAGTACTTC. Filled out from reference TRBV7-8 and TRBJ2-4, the complete variable domain reads GAGVSQSPRYKVAKRGQDVALRCDPISGHVSLFWYQQALGQGPEFLTYFQNEAQLDKSGLPSDRFFAERPEGSVSTLKIQRTQQEDSAVYLCASSSPGHHPGGNIQYFGAGTRLSVL.

The V and J genes are TRBV6-6 and TRBJ2-7, with a tentative D call TRBD2 (7 bases). Per germline, CDR1 MNHNY and CDR2 SVGAGI (reference sequence). There are 14 residues in the CDR3. Deletions cut 5 bases from V and 9 bases from J, with 20 bases between. The CDR3 loop reads CASSHRRGGLLQYF. CDR3 in DNA: TGTGCCAGCAGTCACCGGAGGGGGGGACTTTTGCAGTACTTC.

The CDR3 DNA reads as TGCGCCAGCAGTGAGGTTATTGGGGGCGCTGGTGGCTACACCTTC. Translating gives CASSEVIGGAGGYTF. This rearrangement joins TRBV10-2 to TRBJ1-2, with D possibly TRBD1 on 6 matching bases. The CDR3 runs 15 residues. Germline lookup yields CDR1 WSHSY and CDR2 SAAADI. V was cut by 2 bases and J by 7 bases, with 17 bases left in between.

This clone was observed many times. J is TRBJ2-1 and V is TRBV27; D not certain. The CDR3 length is 14 residues. Deletions cut 5 bases from V and 0 bases from J, with 8 bases between. CDR1 and CDR2 from the germline V gene are MNHEY and SMNVEV (reference sequence). Written as DNA, the CDR3 is TGTGCCAGCAGTGCAGGATACTCCTACAATGAGCAGTTCTTC. It translates to CASSAGYSYNEQFF.

The rearrangement uses TRBV2 and TRBJ1-5, with 8 bases fitting TRBD1. This CDR3 region has 14 residues. Germline lookup yields CDR1 SNHLY and CDR2 FYNNEI. The V gene end was trimmed by 7 bases and the J gene end by 4 bases; junction bases not matched to a gene: 6. The DNA for the CDR3 is TGTGCCAGCAACGACCGACAGGGGAATCAGCCCCAGCATTTT. The encoded protein is CASNDRQGNQPQHF.

The rearrangement uses TRBV4-3 and TRBJ2-7, with 10 bases aligning to TRBD2. V trimming: 3 bases; J trimming: 3 bases; junction bases outside the gene matches: 2. The length of the CDR3 is 14 residues. CDR1 and CDR2 (germline): LGHNA, YSLEER. The CDR3 reads CASSQGLASYEQYF. In DNA, the CDR3 is TGCGCCAGCAGCCAGGGACTAGCGAGCTACGAGCAGTACTTC.

The chain links TRBV2 to TRBJ1-6; D is possibly TRBD1 (5 bases). V dropped 3 bases and J dropped 2 bases, with 14 bases sitting between them. The CDR3 totals 17 residues. Germline CDR1 reads SNHLY; CDR2 reads FYNNEI. The CDR3 protein is CASSEFNQGTYNSPLHF. CDR3 DNA: TGTGCCAGCAGTGAGTTTAACCAGGGCACCTATAATTCACCCCTCCACTTT.

This chain connects TRBV6-6 to TRBJ1-2; 7 positions agree with TRBD1. After removal of 1 base from V and 4 bases from J, the junction contained 9 bases not matched to a gene. The CDR3 totals 16 residues. CDR1 and CDR2 (germline): MNHNY, SVGAGI (reference sequence). The CDR3 sequence is CASSYFHRGAGYGYTF. CDR3 DNA: TGTGCCAGCAGTTACTTCCACAGGGGCGCAGGCTATGGCTACACCTTC.

This clone is termed medium-sized. Distinct nucleotide sequences in the sample also encode this CDR3. This chain uses TRBV5-6 with TRBJ1-2; 7 positions agree with TRBD1. This CDR3 has 13 amino acids. CDR1 SGHDT and CDR2 YYEEEE come from the germline V gene. Trimming took 5 bases from V and 5 from J; bases not matched to a gene: 6. CDR3 nucleotide sequence: TGTGCCAGCAGTTCCGGGACAGCTTATGGCTACACCTTC. This encodes CASSSGTAYGYTF.

This clone showed up just once. The chain has TRBV11-2 and TRBJ2-5, with 11 bases aligning to TRBD2. After removal of 3 bases from V and 2 bases from J, the junction contained 11 bases not matched to a gene. Germline V gene lookup returns CDR1 SGHAT and CDR2 FQNNGV. This CDR3 region has 18 residues. CDR3: CASSFRPGTSGIQETQYF. The CDR3 DNA reads TGTGCCAGCAGCTTCCGTCCCGGGACTAGCGGTATTCAAGAGACCCAGTACTTC.

This chain links TRBV7-2 with TRBJ1-2; D uncertain. The germline V and J ends were trimmed by 8 bases and 7 bases, with 23 bases remaining between them. There are 15 residues in the CDR3. Germline V gives CDR1 SGHTA, CDR2 FQGNSA. CDR3 sequence reads: CASPHPLGRTAGYTF. For the CDR3, the DNA is TGTGCCAGCCCTCACCCTCTTGGACGGACCGCTGGCTACACCTTC. The full variable domain, completed using reference TRBV7-2 and TRBJ1-2, is GAGVSQSPSNKVTEKGKDVELRCDPISGHTALYWYRQSLGQGLEFLIYFQGNSAPDKSGLPSDRFSAERTGGSVSTLTIQRTQQEDSAVYLCASPHPLGRTAGYTFGSGTRLTVV.

J is TRBJ2-3 and V is TRBV9; 15 bases are shared with TRBD2. The germline V gene encodes CDR1 SGDLS and CDR2 YYNGEE. With V trimmed by 4 bases and J by 0 bases, 9 bases remained unmatched. This CDR3 spans 19 amino acids. As DNA, the CDR3 is TGTGCCAGCAGCACCCCGGGACTAGCGGGAGGCATGAGCACAGATACGCAGTATTTT. This encodes CASSTPGLAGGMSTDTQYF.

This clone was detected only a few times. V gene TRBV25-1 combines with J gene TRBJ2-2; D remains unclear. The CDR3 spans 16 residues. V lost 4 bases and J lost 2, with 14 bases in between. CDR1 is MGHDK and CDR2 is SYGVNS in the germline V gene. The CDR3 coding sequence is TGTGCCAGCAGTGGAGTTACGAAGTATAACACCGGGGAGCTGTTTTTT. Its protein product is CASSGVTKYNTGELFF.

The genes are TRBV6-5 and TRBJ1-1; tentatively, D is TRBD1 (6 bases). The germline V gene encodes CDR1 MNHEY and CDR2 SVGAGI. The CDR3 is made up of 13 amino acids. V lost 7 bases and J lost 6, with 15 bases in between. CDR3 bases: TGTGCCAGCAATCCAGGGGAGGGCGCTGAAGCTTTCTTT. It is translated as CASNPGEGAEAFF.

The chain links TRBV19 to TRBJ2-2; 10 bases align to TRBD1. The CDR3 has 14 amino acids. Trimming cost V 9 bases and J 5 bases; bases outside gene matches: 6. CDR1 is LNHDA, CDR2 SQIVND, per germline (reference sequence). The CDR3 reads CASTAGQGTGELFF. In DNA, the CDR3 is TGTGCCAGCACCGCGGGACAGGGGACCGGGGAGCTGTTTTTT.

This rearrangement joins TRBV27 to TRBJ2-1; the match to TRBD2 covers 8 bases. V shed 6 bases, J shed 12 bases, and the junction held 7 bases outside the gene matches. The CDR3 covers 12 residues. The germline CDR1 and CDR2 sequences are MNHEY and SMNVEV (reference sequence). CDR3 DNA: TGTGCCAGCAGCCGTCTAGCGGGCCGGCAGTTCTTC. Amino acid sequence: CASSRLAGRQFF.

The chain combines TRBV5-4 with TRBJ2-7; TRBD2 might be the D (6 bases). Trimming removed 3 bases from V and 6 bases from J, with 19 bases in between. The CDR3 sequence is 15 residues long. Germline CDR1 reads SGHNT; CDR2 reads YYREEE (reference sequence). CDR3 protein: CASSSGGLTPGEQYF. The CDR3 coding sequence is TGTGCCAGCAGCTCTGGGGGACTTACTCCGGGCGAGCAGTACTTC.

The V and J genes are TRBV4-3 and TRBJ1-1, with D perhaps matching TRBD1 (6 bases). The CDR3 is 15 amino acids. The V gene lost 4 bases and the J gene lost 3 bases, with 15 bases spanning the gap. Germline CDR1 LGHNA, CDR2 YSLEER. DNA of the CDR3: TGCGCCAGCAGCCCACGGGACACCGGATACACTGAAGCTTTCTTT. It translates to CASSPRDTGYTEAFF.

This clone was seen a few times. The chain combines TRBV4-1 with TRBJ1-2; the D gene is possibly TRBD1 (5 bases). Germline V gene lookup returns CDR1 MGHRA and CDR2 YSYEKL. The V and J ends lost 5 bases and 2 bases respectively, with 18 bases between them. The CDR3 spans 16 residues. The CDR3 region is CASSYKAPGSNYGYTF. The CDR3 DNA is TGCGCCAGCAGCTATAAGGCTCCAGGGTCGAACTATGGCTACACCTTC.

The chain combines TRBV6-5 with TRBJ2-7; TRBD2 agrees at 11 bases. CDR1 is MNHEY, CDR2 SVGAGI, per germline. This CDR3 has 12 residues. V was clipped by 8 bases and J by 9 bases; unmatched bases: 6. CDR3 residues: CASGPSGGRQYF. The CDR3 DNA reads as TGTGCCAGCGGTCCTAGCGGGGGGCGGCAGTACTTC.

The rearrangement joins TRBV11-2 to TRBJ1-2; possible D gene TRBD1, 5 bases. The CDR3 sequence is 12 residues long. CDR1 is SGHAT and CDR2 is FQNNGV in the germline V gene. The V end lost 5 bases, the J end lost 8 bases, and 12 bases lay between the germline ends. CDR3 DNA: TGTGCCAGCAGCGCCCCAGGGCGCGGCTACACCTTC. Amino acids: CASSAPGRGYTF.

This clone was observed at least ten times. The chain joins TRBV6-1 to TRBJ1-2, with 7 bases lining up with TRBD1. V shed 6 bases, J shed 1 base, and the junction held 8 bases outside the gene matches. Germline-derived CDR1 and CDR2 are MNHNS and SASEGT. This CDR3 comprises 15 residues. CDR3 region: CASRGQTTINYGYTF. The CDR3, as DNA: TGTGCCAGCAGGGGACAGACAACAATTAACTATGGCTACACCTTC.

The rearrangement links TRBV5-8 to TRBJ2-4; D is unclear. The length of the CDR3 is 13 residues. The V gene's germline CDR1 is SGHTS and CDR2 YDEGEE. V was pared by 7 bases and J by 0 bases, with 8 bases between. The CDR3 loop is CASSHLAKNIQYF. DNA of the CDR3: TGTGCCAGCTCCCATTTAGCCAAAAACATTCAGTACTTC.

The rearrangement uses TRBV6-5 and TRBJ1-5; TRBD1 is a possible D gene (5 bases). The length of the CDR3 is 14 residues. Germline assignment: CDR1 MNHEY and CDR2 SVGAGI. Trimming left V 6 bases short and J 5 bases short, with 14 bases between. CDR3 in DNA: TGTGCCAGCAGCTCCACGGGGGGGTATCAGCCCCAGCATTTT. Its protein is CASSSTGGYQPQHF.

The V and J genes are TRBV6-5 and TRBJ1-1, with 7 bases identical to TRBD1. In germline, CDR1 is MNHEY, CDR2 SVGAGI. The trim removed 6 bases at V and 4 bases at J, leaving 11 bases unmatched. This CDR3 has 15 residues. CDR3 in DNA: TGTGCCAGCAGGTCTAGACAGGGAAGGGGCACTGAAGCTTTCTTT. As protein: CASRSRQGRGTEAFF.

The V and J genes are TRBV25-1 and TRBJ1-2, with no clear D. The V gene's germline CDR1 is MGHDK and CDR2 SYGVNS. This CDR3 region has 11 residues. Trimming shortened V by 10 bases and J by 6 bases, and 12 bases separated the two germline ends. The CDR3 reads CATGRLDGYTF. CDR3 in DNA: TGTGCCACGGGCCGGCTGGATGGCTACACCTTC.